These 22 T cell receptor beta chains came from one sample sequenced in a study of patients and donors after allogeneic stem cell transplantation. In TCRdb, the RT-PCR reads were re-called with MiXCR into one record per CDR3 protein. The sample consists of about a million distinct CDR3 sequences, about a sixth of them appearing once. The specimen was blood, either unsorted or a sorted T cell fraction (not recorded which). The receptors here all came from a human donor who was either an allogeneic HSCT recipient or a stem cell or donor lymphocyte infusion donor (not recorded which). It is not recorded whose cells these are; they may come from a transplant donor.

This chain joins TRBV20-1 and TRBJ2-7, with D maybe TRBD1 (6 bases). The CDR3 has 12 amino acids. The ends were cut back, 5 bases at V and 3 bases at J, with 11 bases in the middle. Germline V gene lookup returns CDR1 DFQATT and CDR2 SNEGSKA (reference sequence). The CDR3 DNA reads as TGCAGTGCTGCTCGACAGGACTACGAGCAGTACTTC. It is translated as CSAARQDYEQYF.

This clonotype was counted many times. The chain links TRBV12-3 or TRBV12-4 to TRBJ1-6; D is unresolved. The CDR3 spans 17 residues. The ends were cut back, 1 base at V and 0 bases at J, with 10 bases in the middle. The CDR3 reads CASSLEDGSSYNSPLHF. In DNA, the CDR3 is TGTGCCAGCAGTTTAGAGGACGGGAGCTCCTATAATTCACCCCTCCACTTT.

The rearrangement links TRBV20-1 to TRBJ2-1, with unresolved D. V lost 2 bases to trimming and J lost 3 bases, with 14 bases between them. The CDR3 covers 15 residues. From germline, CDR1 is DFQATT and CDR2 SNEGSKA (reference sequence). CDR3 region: CSARPARAIYNEQFF. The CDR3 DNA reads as TGCAGTGCTAGACCCGCTAGGGCTATCTACAATGAGCAGTTCTTC.

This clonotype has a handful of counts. The CDR3: CASSEDQGLEQFF. The CDR3 DNA sequence: TGTGCCAGCAGTGAGGACCAGGGACTTGAGCAGTTCTTC. The chain recombines TRBV2 with TRBJ2-1, with D tentatively TRBD2 (6 bases). CDR3 size: 13 residues. The germline gives CDR1 SNHLY, CDR2 FYNNEI. Trimming cost V 3 bases and J 9 bases, with 12 bases left between them.

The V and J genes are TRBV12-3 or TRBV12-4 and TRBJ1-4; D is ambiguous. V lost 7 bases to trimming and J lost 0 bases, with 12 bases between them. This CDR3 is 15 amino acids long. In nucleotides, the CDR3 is TGTGCCAGCACAGAGGTCCCGGCAACTAATGAAAAACTGTTTTTT. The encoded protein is CASTEVPATNEKLFF.

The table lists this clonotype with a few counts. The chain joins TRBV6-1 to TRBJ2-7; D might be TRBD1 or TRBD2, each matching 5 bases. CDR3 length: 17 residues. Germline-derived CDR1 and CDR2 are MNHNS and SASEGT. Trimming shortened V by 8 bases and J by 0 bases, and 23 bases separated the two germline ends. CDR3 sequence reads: CASFRGFRDEGSYEQYF. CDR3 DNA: TGTGCCAGCTTCCGGGGATTCAGGGATGAGGGCTCCTACGAGCAGTACTTC.

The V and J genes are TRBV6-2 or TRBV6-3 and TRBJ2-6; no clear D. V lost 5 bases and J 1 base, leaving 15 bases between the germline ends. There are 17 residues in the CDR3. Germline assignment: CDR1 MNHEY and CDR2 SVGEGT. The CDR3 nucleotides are TGTGCCAGCAGTGAGTGGTCGGTTGGATCTGGGGCCAACGTCCTGACTTTC. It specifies CASSEWSVGSGANVLTF.

DNA for the CDR3: TGTGCCAGCAGTTTATCGGGACAGGGGAAGGTAGTGCATGGCTACACCTTC. It codes for CASSLSGQGKVVHGYTF. The chain uses TRBV27 and TRBJ1-2; 10 nucleotides match TRBD1. The germline V gene has CDR1 MNHEY and CDR2 SMNVEV (reference sequence). The CDR3 length is 17 residues. J was trimmed by 6 bases and V by 0 bases; bases with no gene match: 10.

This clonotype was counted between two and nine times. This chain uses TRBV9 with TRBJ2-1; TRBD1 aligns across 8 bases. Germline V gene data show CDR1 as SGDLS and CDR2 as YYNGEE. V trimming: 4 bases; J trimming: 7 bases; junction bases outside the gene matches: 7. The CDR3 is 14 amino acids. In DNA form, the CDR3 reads TGTGCCAGCAGCTCCGACAGGGGTTGGAATGAGCAGTTCTTC. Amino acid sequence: CASSSDRGWNEQFF.

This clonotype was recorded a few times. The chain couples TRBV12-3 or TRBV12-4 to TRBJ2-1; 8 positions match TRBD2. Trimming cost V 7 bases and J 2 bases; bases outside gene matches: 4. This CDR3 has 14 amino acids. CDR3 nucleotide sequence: TGTGCCAGCACGGGGGGGGGAACCTACAATGAGCAGTTCTTC. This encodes CASTGGGTYNEQFF.

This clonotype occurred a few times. The CDR3 is CASSFSSGSFYEQFF. CDR3 DNA: TGTGCCAGCAGTTTCTCCAGCGGGAGCTTCTATGAGCAGTTCTTC. V and J are TRBV12-3 or TRBV12-4 and TRBJ2-1; 8 nucleotides line up with TRBD2. CDR3 length equals 15 residues. After removal of 3 bases from V and 8 bases from J, the junction contained 9 bases not matched to a gene.

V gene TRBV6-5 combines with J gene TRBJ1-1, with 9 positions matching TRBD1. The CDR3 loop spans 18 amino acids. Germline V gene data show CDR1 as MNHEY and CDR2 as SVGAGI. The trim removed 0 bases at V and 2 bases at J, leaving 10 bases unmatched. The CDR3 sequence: CASSYSHIGQGRNTEAFF. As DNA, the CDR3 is TGTGCCAGCAGTTACTCCCACATCGGACAGGGGCGTAACACTGAAGCTTTCTTT.

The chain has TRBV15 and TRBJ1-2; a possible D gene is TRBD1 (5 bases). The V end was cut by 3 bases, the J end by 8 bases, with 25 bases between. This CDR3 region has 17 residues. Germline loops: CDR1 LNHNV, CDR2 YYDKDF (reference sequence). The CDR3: CATSSGAARWSRGGYTF. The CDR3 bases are TGTGCCACCAGCAGCGGGGCCGCCCGGTGGAGCAGAGGGGGCTACACCTTC.

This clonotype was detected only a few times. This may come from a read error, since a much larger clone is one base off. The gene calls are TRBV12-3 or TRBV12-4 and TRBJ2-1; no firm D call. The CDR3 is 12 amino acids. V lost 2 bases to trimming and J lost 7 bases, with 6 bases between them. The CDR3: CASSLMVNEQFF. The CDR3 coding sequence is TGTGCCAGCAGTTTAATGGTGAATGAGCAGTTCTTC.

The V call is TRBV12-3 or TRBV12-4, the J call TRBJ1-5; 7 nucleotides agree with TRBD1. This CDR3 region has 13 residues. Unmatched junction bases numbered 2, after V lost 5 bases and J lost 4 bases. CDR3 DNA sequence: TGTGCCAGCAGTGACAGGGATAATCAGCCCCAGCATTTT. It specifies CASSDRDNQPQHF.

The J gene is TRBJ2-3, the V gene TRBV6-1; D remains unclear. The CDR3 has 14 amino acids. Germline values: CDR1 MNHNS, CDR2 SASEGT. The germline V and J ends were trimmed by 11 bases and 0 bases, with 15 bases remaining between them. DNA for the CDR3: TGTGCCTCGACCAGGTCCCCTAGCACAGATACGCAGTATTTT. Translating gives CASTRSPSTDTQYF.

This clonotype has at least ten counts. CDR3 in DNA: TGTGCCACCAGTGATCCGGGACAGGGCGTTAATGAGCAGTTCTTC. Its protein is CATSDPGQGVNEQFF. The chain combines TRBV24-1 with TRBJ2-1; 9 bases match TRBD1. J lost 7 bases, V lost 3 bases, and 6 bases had no gene match. The CDR3 is 15 amino acids. Germline CDR1 and CDR2: KGHDR and SFDVKD.

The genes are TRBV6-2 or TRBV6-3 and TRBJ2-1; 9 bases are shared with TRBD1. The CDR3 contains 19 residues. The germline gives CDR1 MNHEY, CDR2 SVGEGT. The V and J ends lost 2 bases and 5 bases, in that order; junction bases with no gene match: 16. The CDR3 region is CASSYRPGQGYGTHNEQFF. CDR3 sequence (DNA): TGTGCCAGCAGTTACAGACCGGGACAGGGCTACGGCACACACAATGAGCAGTTCTTC.

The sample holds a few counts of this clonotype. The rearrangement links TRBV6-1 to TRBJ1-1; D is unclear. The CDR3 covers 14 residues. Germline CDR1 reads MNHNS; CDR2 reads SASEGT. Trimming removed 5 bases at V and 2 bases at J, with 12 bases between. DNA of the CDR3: TGTGCCAGCAGTCCCATAAGCTTTAACACTGAAGCTTTCTTT. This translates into CASSPISFNTEAFF.

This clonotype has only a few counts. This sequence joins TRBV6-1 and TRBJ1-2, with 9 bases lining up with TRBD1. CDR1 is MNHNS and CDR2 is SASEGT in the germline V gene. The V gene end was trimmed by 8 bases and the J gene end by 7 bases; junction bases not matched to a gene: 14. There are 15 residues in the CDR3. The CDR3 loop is CASRRTGTGFVGYTF. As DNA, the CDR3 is TGTGCCAGCCGACGAACCGGGACAGGGTTTGTTGGCTACACCTTC.

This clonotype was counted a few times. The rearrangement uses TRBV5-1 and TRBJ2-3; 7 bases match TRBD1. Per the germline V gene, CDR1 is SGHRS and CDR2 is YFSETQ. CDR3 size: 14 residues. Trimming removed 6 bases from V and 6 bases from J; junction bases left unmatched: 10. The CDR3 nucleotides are TGCGCCAGCAAGACAGGGCCAACGAGGGATACGCAGTATTTT. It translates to CASKTGPTRDTQYF.

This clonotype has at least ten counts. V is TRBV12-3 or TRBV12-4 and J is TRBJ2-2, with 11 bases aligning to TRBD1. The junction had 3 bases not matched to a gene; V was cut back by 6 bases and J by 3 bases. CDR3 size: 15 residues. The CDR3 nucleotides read TGTGCCAGCAGCCAGGGACAGGGGGACACCGGGGAGCTGTTTTTT. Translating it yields CASSQGQGDTGELFF.